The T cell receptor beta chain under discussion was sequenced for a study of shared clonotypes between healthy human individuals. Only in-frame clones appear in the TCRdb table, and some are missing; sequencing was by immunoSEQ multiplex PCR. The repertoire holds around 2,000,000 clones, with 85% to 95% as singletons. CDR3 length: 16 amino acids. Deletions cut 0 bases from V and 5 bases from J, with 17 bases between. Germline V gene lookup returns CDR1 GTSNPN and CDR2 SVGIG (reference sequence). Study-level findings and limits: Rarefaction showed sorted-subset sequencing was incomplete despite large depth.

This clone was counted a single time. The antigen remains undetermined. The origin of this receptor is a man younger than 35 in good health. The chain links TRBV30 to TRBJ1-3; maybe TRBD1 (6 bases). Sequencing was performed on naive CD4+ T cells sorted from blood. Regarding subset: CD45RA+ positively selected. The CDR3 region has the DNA TGTGCCTGGAGTGTACGAGGGTTGGACAGAAGAAACACCATATATTTT. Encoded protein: CAWSVRGLDRRNTIYF.